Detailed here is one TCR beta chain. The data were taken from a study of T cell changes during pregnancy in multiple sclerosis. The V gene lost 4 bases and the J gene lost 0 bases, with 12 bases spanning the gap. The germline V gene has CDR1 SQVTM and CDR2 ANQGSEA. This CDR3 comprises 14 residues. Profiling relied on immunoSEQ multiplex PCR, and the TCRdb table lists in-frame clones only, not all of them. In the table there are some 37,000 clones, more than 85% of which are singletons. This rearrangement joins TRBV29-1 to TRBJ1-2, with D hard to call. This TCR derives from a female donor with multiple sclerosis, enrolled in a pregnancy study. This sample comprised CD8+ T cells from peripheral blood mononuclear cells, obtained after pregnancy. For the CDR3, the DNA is TGCAGCGTTGCCGCGGTGGGAGCTAACTATGGCTACACCTTC. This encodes CSVAAVGANYGYTF.